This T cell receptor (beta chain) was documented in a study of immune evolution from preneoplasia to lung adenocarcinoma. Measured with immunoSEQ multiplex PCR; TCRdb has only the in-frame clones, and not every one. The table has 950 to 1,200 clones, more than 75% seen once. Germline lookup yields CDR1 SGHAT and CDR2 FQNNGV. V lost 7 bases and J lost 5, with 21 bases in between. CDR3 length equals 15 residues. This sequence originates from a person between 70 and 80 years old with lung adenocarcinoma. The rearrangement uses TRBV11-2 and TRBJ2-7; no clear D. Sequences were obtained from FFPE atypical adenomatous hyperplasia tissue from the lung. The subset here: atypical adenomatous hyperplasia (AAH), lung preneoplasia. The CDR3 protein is CASTQVGYKHHEQYF. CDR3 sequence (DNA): TGTGCCAGCACCCAAGTGGGCTACAAGCACCACGAGCAGTACTTC.